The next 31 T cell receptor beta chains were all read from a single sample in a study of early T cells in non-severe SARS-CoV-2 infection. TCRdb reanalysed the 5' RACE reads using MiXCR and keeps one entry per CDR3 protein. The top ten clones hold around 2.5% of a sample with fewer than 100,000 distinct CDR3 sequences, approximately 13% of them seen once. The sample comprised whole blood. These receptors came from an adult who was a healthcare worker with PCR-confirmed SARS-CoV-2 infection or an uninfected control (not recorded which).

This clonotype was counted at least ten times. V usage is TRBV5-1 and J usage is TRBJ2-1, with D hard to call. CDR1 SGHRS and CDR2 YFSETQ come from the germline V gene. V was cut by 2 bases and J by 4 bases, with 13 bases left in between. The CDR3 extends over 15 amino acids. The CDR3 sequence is CASSLSAAWYNEQFF. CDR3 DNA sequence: TGCGCCAGCAGCTTATCGGCCGCCTGGTACAATGAGCAGTTCTTC.

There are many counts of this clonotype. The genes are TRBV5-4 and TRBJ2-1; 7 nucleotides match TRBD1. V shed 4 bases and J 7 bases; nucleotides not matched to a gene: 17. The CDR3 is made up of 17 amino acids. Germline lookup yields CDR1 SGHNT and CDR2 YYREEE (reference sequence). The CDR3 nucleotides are TGTGCCAGCAGCCCGGTTGGCGTAGGACAGGCAGCTAATGAGCAGTTCTTC. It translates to CASSPVGVGQAANEQFF.

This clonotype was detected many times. CDR3 DNA sequence: TGTGCCAGCGCAGCTTATAACGTGACCGGCAGGACCCAGTACTTC. This gives the protein CASAAYNVTGRTQYF. This rearrangement joins TRBV7-9 to TRBJ2-5, with D unclear. Germline CDR1 SEHNR, CDR2 FQNEAQ (reference sequence). The V gene lost 8 bases and the J gene lost 7 bases, with 23 bases spanning the gap. This CDR3 region has 15 residues.

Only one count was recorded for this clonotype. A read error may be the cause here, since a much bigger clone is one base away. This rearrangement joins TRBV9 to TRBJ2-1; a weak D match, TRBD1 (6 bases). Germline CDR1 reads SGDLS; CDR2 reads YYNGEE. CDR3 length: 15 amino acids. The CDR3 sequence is CASNPTDSSYNEKFF. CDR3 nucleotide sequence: TGTGCCAGCAACCCCACGGACAGCTCCTACAATGAGAAGTTCTTC.

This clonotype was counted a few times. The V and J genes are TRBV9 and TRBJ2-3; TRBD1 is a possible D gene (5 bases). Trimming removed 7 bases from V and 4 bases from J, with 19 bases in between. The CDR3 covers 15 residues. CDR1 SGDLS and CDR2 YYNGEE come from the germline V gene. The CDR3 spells CASSKQGALPDTQYF. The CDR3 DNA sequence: TGTGCCAGCTCCAAGCAAGGGGCCCTCCCAGATACGCAGTATTTT. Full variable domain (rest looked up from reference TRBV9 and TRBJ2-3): DSGVTQTPKHLITATGQRVTLRCSPRSGDLSVYWYQQSLDQGLQFLIQYYNGEERAKGNILERFSAQQFPDLHSELNLSSLELGDSALYFCASSKQGALPDTQYFGPGTRLTVL.

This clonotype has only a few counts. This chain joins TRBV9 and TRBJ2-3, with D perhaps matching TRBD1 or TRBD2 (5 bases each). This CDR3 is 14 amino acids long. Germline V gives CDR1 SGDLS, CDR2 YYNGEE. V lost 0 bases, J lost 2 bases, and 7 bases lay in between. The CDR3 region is CASSVGDLTDTQYF. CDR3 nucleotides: TGTGCCAGCAGCGTAGGGGACCTCACAGATACGCAGTATTTT.

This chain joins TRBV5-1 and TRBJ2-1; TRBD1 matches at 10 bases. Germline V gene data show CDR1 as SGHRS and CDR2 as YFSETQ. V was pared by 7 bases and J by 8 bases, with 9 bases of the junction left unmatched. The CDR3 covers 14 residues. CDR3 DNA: TGCGCCAGCGAGCCCGGGACAGGGGCTTATGAGCAGTTCTTC. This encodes CASEPGTGAYEQFF.

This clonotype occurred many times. In DNA form, the CDR3 reads TGTGCCAGCAGAGCTCAGGGGTTTCAGTGGGGTAATCAGCCCCAGCATTTT. The encoded protein is CASRAQGFQWGNQPQHF. This rearrangement joins TRBV27 to TRBJ1-5, with a tentative D call TRBD1 (6 bases). CDR1 is MNHEY and CDR2 is SMNVEV in the germline V gene (reference sequence). V lost 6 bases and J lost 4, with 22 bases in between. The CDR3 runs 17 residues.

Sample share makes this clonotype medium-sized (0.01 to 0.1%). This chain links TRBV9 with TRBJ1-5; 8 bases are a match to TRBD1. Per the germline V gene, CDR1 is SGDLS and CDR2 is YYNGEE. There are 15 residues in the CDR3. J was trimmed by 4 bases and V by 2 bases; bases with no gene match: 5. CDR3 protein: CASSVGQGINQPQHF. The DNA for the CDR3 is TGTGCCAGCAGCGTTGGACAGGGAATTAATCAGCCCCAGCATTTT.

The DNA of the CDR3 is TGCAGTGCTTGGCGTGGGGCAACCCAATACAATGAGCAGTTCTTC. Its protein is CSAWRGATQYNEQFF. V gene TRBV20-1 combines with J gene TRBJ2-1, with TRBD1 as a possible D gene (5 bases). Germline assignment: CDR1 DFQATT and CDR2 SNEGSKA (reference sequence). The CDR3 consists of 15 residues. Trimming cost V 5 bases and J 4 bases, with 18 bases left between them.

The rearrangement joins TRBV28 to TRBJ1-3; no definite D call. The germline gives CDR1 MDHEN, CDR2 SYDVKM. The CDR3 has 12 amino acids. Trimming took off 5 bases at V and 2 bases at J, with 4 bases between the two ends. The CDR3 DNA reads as TGTGCCAGCAGTCTCCCTGGAAACACCATATATTTT. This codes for CASSLPGNTIYF. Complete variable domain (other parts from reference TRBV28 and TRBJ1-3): DVKVTQSSRYLVKRTGEKVFLECVQDMDHENMFWYRQDPGLGLRLIYFSYDVKMKEKGDIPEGYSVSREKKERFSLILESASTNQTSMYLCASSLPGNTIYFGEGSWLTVV.

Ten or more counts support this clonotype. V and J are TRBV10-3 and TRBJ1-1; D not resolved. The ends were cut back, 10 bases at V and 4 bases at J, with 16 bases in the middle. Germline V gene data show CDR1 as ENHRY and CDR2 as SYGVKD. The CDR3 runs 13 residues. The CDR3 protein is CATTRSGSTEAFF. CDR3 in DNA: TGTGCCACCACCCGGTCGGGGTCCACTGAAGCTTTCTTT.

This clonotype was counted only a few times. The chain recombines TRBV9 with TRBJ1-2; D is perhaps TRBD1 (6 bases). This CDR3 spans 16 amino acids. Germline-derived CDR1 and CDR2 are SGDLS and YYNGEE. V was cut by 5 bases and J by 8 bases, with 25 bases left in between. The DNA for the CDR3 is TGTGCCAGCAGTGCAGCGTTACAGGGCGATCCGTACGGCTACACCTTC. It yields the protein CASSAALQGDPYGYTF.

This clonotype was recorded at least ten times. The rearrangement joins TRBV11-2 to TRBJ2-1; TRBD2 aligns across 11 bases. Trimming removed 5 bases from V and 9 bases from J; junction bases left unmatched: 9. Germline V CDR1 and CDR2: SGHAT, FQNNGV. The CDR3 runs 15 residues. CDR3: CASSPIAGGQGEQFF. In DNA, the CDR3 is TGTGCCAGCAGCCCAATAGCGGGGGGGCAGGGTGAGCAGTTCTTC.

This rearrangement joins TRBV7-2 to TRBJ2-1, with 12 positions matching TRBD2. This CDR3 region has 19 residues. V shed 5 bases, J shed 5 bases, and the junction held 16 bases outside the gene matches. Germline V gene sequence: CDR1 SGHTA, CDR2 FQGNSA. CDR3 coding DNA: TGTGCCAGCAGCCACCCGGGACTAGCGGGCCTCGCTTCAAACAATGAGCAGTTCTTC. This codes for CASSHPGLAGLASNNEQFF.

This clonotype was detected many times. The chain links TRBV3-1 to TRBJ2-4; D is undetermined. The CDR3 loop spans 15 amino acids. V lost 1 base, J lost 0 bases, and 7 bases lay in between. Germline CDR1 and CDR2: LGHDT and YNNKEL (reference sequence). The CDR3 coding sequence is TGTGCCAGCAGCCAAGGGTCATCAGCCAAAAACATTCAGTACTTC. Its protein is CASSQGSSAKNIQYF.

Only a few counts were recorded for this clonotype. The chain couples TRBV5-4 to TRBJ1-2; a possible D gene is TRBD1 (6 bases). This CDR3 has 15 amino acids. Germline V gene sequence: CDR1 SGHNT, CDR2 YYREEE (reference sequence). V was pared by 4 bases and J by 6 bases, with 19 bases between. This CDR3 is CASSPPGQLWDGYTF. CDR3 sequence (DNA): TGTGCCAGCAGCCCCCCGGGACAACTATGGGATGGCTACACCTTC.

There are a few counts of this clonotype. The CDR3 spells CSVTPGTGMTEAFF. The CDR3 DNA sequence: TGCAGCGTAACGCCCGGGACAGGGATGACTGAAGCTTTCTTT. The gene calls are TRBV29-1 and TRBJ1-1, with TRBD1 identical over 9 bases. This CDR3 is built from 14 residues. Germline V gene lookup returns CDR1 SQVTM and CDR2 ANQGSEA. Unmatched junction bases numbered 10, after V lost 6 bases and J lost 5 bases.

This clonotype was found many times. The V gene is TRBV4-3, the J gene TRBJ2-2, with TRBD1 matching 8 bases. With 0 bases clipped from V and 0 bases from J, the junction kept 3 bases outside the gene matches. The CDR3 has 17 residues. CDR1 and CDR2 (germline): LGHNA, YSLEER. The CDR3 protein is CASSQEGGQANTGELFF. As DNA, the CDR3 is TGCGCCAGCAGCCAAGAAGGGGGACAGGCGAACACCGGGGAGCTGTTTTTT.

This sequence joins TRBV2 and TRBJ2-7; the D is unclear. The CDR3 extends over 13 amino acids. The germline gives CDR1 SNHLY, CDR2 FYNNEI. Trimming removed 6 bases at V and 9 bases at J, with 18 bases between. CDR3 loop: CASSAGLLRGQYF. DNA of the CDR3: TGTGCCAGCAGCGCCGGATTGCTTCGAGGGCAGTACTTC.

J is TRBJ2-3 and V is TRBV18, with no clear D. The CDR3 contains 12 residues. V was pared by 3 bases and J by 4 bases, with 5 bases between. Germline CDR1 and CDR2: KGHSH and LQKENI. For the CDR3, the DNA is TGTGCCAGCTCACCCTCGGCAGATACGCAGTATTTT. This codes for CASSPSADTQYF.

CDR3 amino acids: CASSLRWTSGGAGELFF. CDR3 bases: TGTGCCAGCAGCTTGAGATGGACTAGCGGGGGGGCCGGGGAGCTGTTTTTT. The rearrangement joins TRBV7-2 to TRBJ2-2; 15 bases are shared with TRBD2. CDR1 and CDR2 (germline): SGHTA, FQGNSA. CDR3 length equals 17 residues. Trimming removed 3 bases from V and 6 bases from J; junction bases left unmatched: 5.

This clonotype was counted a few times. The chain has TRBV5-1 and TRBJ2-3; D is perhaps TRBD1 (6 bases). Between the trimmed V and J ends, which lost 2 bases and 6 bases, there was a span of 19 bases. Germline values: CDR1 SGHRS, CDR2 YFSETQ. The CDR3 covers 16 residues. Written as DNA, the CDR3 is TGCGCCAGCAGCTTTTTGTCCGGCAGGGGCCCGGATACGCAGTATTTT. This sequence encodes CASSFLSGRGPDTQYF.

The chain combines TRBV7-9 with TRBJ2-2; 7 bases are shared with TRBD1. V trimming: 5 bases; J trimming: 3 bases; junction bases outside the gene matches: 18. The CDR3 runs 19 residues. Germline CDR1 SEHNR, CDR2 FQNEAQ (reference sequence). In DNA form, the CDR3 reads TGTGCCAGCAGCCTCGGGTCTCTACTCCGGGACAGACACACCGGGGAGCTGTTTTTT. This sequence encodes CASSLGSLLRDRHTGELFF.

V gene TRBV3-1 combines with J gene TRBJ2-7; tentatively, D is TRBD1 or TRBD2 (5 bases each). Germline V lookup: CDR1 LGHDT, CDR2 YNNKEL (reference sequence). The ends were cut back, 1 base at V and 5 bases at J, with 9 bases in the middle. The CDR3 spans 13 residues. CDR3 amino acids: CASSQGGVNEQYF. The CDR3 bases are TGTGCCAGCAGCCAAGGAGGGGTCAACGAGCAGTACTTC.

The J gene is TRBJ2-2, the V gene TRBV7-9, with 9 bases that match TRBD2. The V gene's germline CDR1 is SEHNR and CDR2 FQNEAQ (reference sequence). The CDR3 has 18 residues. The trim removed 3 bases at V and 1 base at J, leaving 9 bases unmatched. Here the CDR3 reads CASSFVVAGDMNTGELFF. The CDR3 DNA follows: TGTGCCAGCAGCTTTGTGGTAGCGGGGGACATGAACACCGGGGAGCTGTTTTTT.

Here the CDR3 reads CASSQVSAGSNEQFF. Written as DNA, the CDR3 is TGCGCCAGCAGCCAAGTGAGCGCGGGCTCCAATGAGCAGTTCTTC. The chain uses TRBV4-1 and TRBJ2-1; perhaps TRBD2 as D (5 bases). Trimming pared 1 base from V and 6 bases from J, leaving 13 bases between. CDR3 length: 15 amino acids. Germline V gives CDR1 MGHRA, CDR2 YSYEKL.

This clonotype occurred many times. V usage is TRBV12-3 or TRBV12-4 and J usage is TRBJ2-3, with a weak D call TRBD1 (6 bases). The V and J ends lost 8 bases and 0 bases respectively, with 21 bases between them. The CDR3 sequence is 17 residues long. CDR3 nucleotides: TGTGCCAGCTCCACGGGAACCCAGGGGCCCAGCACAGATACGCAGTATTTT. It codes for CASSTGTQGPSTDTQYF.

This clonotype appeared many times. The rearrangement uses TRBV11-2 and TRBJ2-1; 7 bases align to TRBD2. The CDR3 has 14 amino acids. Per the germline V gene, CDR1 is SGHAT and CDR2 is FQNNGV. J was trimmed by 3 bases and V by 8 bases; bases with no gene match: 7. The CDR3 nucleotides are TGTGCCAGCGGAACCGGGGGGTTCTACAATGAGCAGTTCTTC. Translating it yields CASGTGGFYNEQFF.

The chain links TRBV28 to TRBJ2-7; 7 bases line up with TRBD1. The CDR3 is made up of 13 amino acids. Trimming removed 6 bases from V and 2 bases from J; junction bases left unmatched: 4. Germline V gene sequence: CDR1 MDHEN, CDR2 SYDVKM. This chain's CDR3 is CASRTGQTYEQYF. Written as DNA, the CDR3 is TGTGCCAGCAGAACGGGACAGACCTACGAGCAGTACTTC. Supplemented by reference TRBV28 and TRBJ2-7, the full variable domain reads DVKVTQSSRYLVKRTGEKVFLECVQDMDHENMFWYRQDPGLGLRLIYFSYDVKMKEKGDIPEGYSVSREKKERFSLILESASTNQTSMYLCASRTGQTYEQYFGPGTRLTVT.

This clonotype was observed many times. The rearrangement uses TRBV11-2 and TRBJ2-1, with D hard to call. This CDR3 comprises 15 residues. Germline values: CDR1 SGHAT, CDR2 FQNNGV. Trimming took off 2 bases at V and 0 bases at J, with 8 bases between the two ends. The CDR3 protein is CASSLNFDSYNEQFF. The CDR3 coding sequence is TGTGCCAGCAGCTTAAACTTCGACTCCTACAATGAGCAGTTCTTC.